Below, 22 T cell receptor beta chains from the same sample are listed, as sequenced in a study of control samples from healthy donors and cancer patients. Using immunoSEQ multiplex PCR, the repertoire was profiled, and TCRdb retains in-frame clones only, with some absent. This sample has under 450,000 clones, with 90% found just once. Material for sequencing was PBMCs. The receptor source for this set is a man aged 35-49 years with head and neck cancer.

V usage is TRBV9 and J usage is TRBJ2-5, with unresolved D. The CDR3 loop spans 15 amino acids. Looked up from germline, CDR1 is SGDLS and CDR2 is YYNGEE. The V end lost 4 bases, the J end lost 1 base, and 14 bases lay between the germline ends. CDR3 nucleotides: TGTGCCAGCAGCCCGACCCGTGGTGGCCAAGAGACCCAGTACTTC. Translating gives CASSPTRGGQETQYF. Full variable domain (outside the CDR3, taken from reference TRBV9 and TRBJ2-5): DSGVTQTPKHLITATGQRVTLRCSPRSGDLSVYWYQQSLDQGLQFLIQYYNGEERAKGNILERFSAQQFPDLHSELNLSSLELGDSALYFCASSPTRGGQETQYFGPGTRLLVL.

The chain carries TRBV15 and TRBJ1-5, with D tentatively TRBD1 (5 bases). The germline gives CDR1 LNHNV, CDR2 YYDKDF (reference sequence). The V end lost 1 base, the J end lost 3 bases, and 10 bases lay between the germline ends. The CDR3 runs 15 residues. The CDR3 DNA is TGTGCCACCAGCAGAGTACAGGATGACAATCAGCCCCAGCATTTT. It translates to CATSRVQDDNQPQHF.

The chain links TRBV9 to TRBJ2-2; tentative D call: TRBD1 (5 bases). The V gene's germline CDR1 is SGDLS and CDR2 YYNGEE. The CDR3 runs 13 residues. Trimming shortened V by 3 bases and J by 6 bases, and 9 bases separated the two germline ends. The CDR3 DNA sequence: TGTGCCAGCAGCGCTGACAGATCCGGGGAGCTGTTTTTT. Its translation: CASSADRSGELFF.

The rearrangement uses TRBV27 and TRBJ2-3; D perhaps matches TRBD2 (5 bases). Germline V gives CDR1 MNHEY, CDR2 SMNVEV (reference sequence). This CDR3 is built from 16 residues. The V end lost 4 bases, the J end lost 0 bases, and 14 bases lay between the germline ends. The DNA of the CDR3 is TGTGCCAGCAGTTCCCCCCGGGAAAGTAGCACAGATACGCAGTATTTT. Translating it yields CASSSPRESSTDTQYF.

The chain is built from TRBV14 and TRBJ1-4; D uncertain. Looked up from germline, CDR1 is SGHDN and CDR2 is FVKESK. There are 16 residues in the CDR3. V shed 1 base and J shed 0 bases, with 9 bases lying between them. DNA for the CDR3: TGTGCCAGCAGCCAAGGTGGTGATGCAACTAATGAAAAACTGTTTTTT. Its translation is CASSQGGDATNEKLFF.

The DNA for the CDR3 is TGTGCCAGCAGCCCAGGGAGGTCCGGATCTGAAGCTTTCTTT. Its protein product is CASSPGRSGSEAFF. The rearrangement uses TRBV11-2 and TRBJ1-1; D perhaps matches TRBD1 (5 bases). Trimming cost V 5 bases and J 6 bases, with 16 bases left between them. This CDR3 spans 14 amino acids. CDR1 SGHAT and CDR2 FQNNGV come from the germline V gene. The full variable domain, with the rest looked up from reference TRBV11-2 and TRBJ1-1, is EAGVAQSPRYKIIEKRQSVAFWCNPISGHATLYWYQQILGQGPKLLIQFQNNGVVDDSQLPKDRFSAERLKGVDSTLKIQPAKLEDSAVYLCASSPGRSGSEAFFGQGTRLTVV.

The J gene is TRBJ2-7, the V gene TRBV12-3 or TRBV12-4, with no clear D. Between the trimmed V and J ends, which lost 0 bases and 7 bases, there was a span of 4 bases. This CDR3 is 11 amino acids long. The CDR3 DNA is TGTGCCAGCAGTTTAGCGGGGGAGCAGTACTTC. This translates into CASSLAGEQYF.

This chain joins TRBV5-1 and TRBJ2-7, with 7 bases aligning to TRBD1. CDR3 length equals 15 residues. The V gene end was trimmed by 0 bases and the J gene end by 2 bases; junction bases not matched to a gene: 5. Germline-derived CDR1 and CDR2 are SGHRS and YFSETQ. This CDR3 is CASSLGGTDAYEQYF. The CDR3 nucleotides read TGCGCCAGCAGCTTGGGAGGGACAGACGCCTACGAGCAGTACTTC.

This chain joins TRBV5-6 and TRBJ1-1, with no clear D. CDR3 size: 14 residues. V was pared by 0 bases and J by 0 bases, with 6 bases between. CDR1 is SGHDT, CDR2 YYEEEE, per germline. For the CDR3, the DNA is TGTGCCAGCAGCTTGGTCACAGTGAACACTGAAGCTTTCTTT. Protein product: CASSLVTVNTEAFF.

V is TRBV2 and J is TRBJ1-4; 8 bases are shared with TRBD1. Germline values: CDR1 SNHLY, CDR2 FYNNEI. This CDR3 has 15 residues. With 1 base clipped from V and 13 bases from J, the junction kept 11 bases outside the gene matches. The CDR3 coding sequence is TGTGCCAGCAGTGAAGAACAGGGGGGAATAGATGGACTGTTTTTT. It encodes CASSEEQGGIDGLFF.

V and J are TRBV25-1 and TRBJ1-1; D is uncertain. This CDR3 region has 11 residues. V lost 5 bases, J lost 1 base, and 2 bases lay in between. From germline, CDR1 is MGHDK and CDR2 SYGVNS. DNA of the CDR3: TGTGCCAGCAGTTGGAACACTGAAGCTTTCTTT. It encodes CASSWNTEAFF.

J is TRBJ2-7 and V is TRBV2; D uncertain. The length of the CDR3 is 14 residues. CDR1 and CDR2 from the germline V gene are SNHLY and FYNNEI. V was cut by 6 bases and J by 2 bases, with 14 bases left in between. CDR3 DNA: TGTGCCAGCAGCAGGTCATACGAGACCTACGAGCAGTACTTC. The encoded protein is CASSRSYETYEQYF. Variable domain in full (rest from reference TRBV2 and TRBJ2-7): EPEVTQTPSHQVTQMGQEVILRCVPISNHLYFYWYRQILGQKVEFLVSFYNNEISEKSEIFDDQFSVERPDGSNFTLKIRSTKLEDSAMYFCASSRSYETYEQYFGPGTRLTVT.

This rearrangement joins TRBV9 to TRBJ1-2, with 9 positions matching TRBD1. J lost 1 base, V lost 3 bases, and 10 bases had no gene match. The CDR3 length is 17 residues. CDR1 and CDR2 from the germline V gene are SGDLS and YYNGEE. CDR3: CASSDRGQGKDNYGYTF. CDR3 nucleotides: TGTGCCAGCAGCGATAGGGGACAGGGTAAGGATAACTATGGCTACACCTTC.

This chain joins TRBV15 and TRBJ2-7; 8 positions agree with TRBD2. This CDR3 is 16 amino acids long. J was trimmed by 5 bases and V by 1 base; bases with no gene match: 10. Germline assignment: CDR1 LNHNV and CDR2 YYDKDF (reference sequence). The CDR3 reads CATSRGDLRGGHEQYF. The CDR3, as DNA: TGTGCCACCAGCAGAGGGGACCTCCGGGGGGGCCACGAGCAGTACTTC. The full variable domain, its missing parts supplied by reference TRBV15 and TRBJ2-7, is DAMVIQNPRYQVTQFGKPVTLSCSQTLNHNVMYWYQQKSSQAPKLLFHYYDKDFNNEADTPDNFQSRRPNTSFCFLDIRSPGLGDTAMYLCATSRGDLRGGHEQYFGPGTRLTVT.

The genes are TRBV5-6 and TRBJ1-5; D not certain. Germline CDR1 reads SGHDT; CDR2 reads YYEEEE. The CDR3 covers 14 residues. The ends were cut back, 0 bases at V and 5 bases at J, with 9 bases in the middle. The CDR3: CASSLANLDQPQHF. In nucleotides, the CDR3 is TGTGCCAGCAGCTTGGCGAACCTAGATCAGCCCCAGCATTTT.

V gene TRBV27 combines with J gene TRBJ2-3; tentative D call: TRBD2 (6 bases). The germline gives CDR1 MNHEY, CDR2 SMNVEV (reference sequence). The CDR3 contains 14 residues. Deletions cut 7 bases from V and 4 bases from J, with 15 bases between. This chain's CDR3 is CASTPAGRSDTQYF. The CDR3 DNA sequence: TGTGCCAGCACGCCTGCGGGGAGGTCAGATACGCAGTATTTT.

This chain connects TRBV2 to TRBJ1-6, with 7 bases aligning to TRBD1. Germline V gives CDR1 SNHLY, CDR2 FYNNEI. The CDR3 spans 15 residues. Trimming at V came to 1 base and at J to 7 bases, leaving 4 bases not matched to a gene. The CDR3, as DNA: TGTGCCAGCAGTGAAGGAACGGGACAGAATTCACCCCTCCACTTT. It codes for CASSEGTGQNSPLHF.

The chain is built from TRBV27 and TRBJ1-5, with a tentative D call TRBD1 (5 bases). V was shortened by 5 bases and J by 6 bases, with 17 bases between the two germline ends. This CDR3 region has 15 residues. Germline V lookup: CDR1 MNHEY, CDR2 SMNVEV (reference sequence). Here the CDR3 reads CASSPQWGYGQPQHF. The CDR3 nucleotides read TGTGCCAGCAGTCCGCAATGGGGGTACGGTCAGCCCCAGCATTTT.

This clone is a singleton in its sample. CDR3 DNA: TGTGCCAGCAGCTTGGTAACAGGGCAGGAGACCCAGTACTTC. Translated: CASSLVTGQETQYF. The chain employs TRBV5-4 and TRBJ2-5, with D tentatively TRBD1 (6 bases). Germline-derived CDR1 and CDR2 are SGHNT and YYREEE (reference sequence). The CDR3 extends over 14 amino acids. Trimming removed 0 bases from V and 5 bases from J, with 11 bases in between.

This clone was seen only a few times. The CDR3 loop reads CASSESGFRGSYEQYF. The CDR3 coding sequence is TGTGCCAGCAGTGAATCGGGTTTTCGGGGCAGCTACGAGCAGTACTTC. The chain uses TRBV6-1 and TRBJ2-7; D may correspond to TRBD1 or TRBD2 (5 bases each). V was cut by 2 bases and J by 3 bases, with 17 bases left in between. CDR1 is MNHNS and CDR2 is SASEGT in the germline V gene. The CDR3 has 16 amino acids.

The V call is TRBV5-5, the J call TRBJ2-7; D is uncertain. Germline loops: CDR1 SGHKS, CDR2 YYEKEE (reference sequence). Trimming pared 0 bases from V and 4 bases from J, leaving 14 bases between. The CDR3 loop spans 15 amino acids. The CDR3, as DNA: TGTGCCAGCAGCTTGGGCCAGGCGATAGAGTACGAGCAGTACTTC. This sequence encodes CASSLGQAIEYEQYF.

As DNA, the CDR3 is TGTGCCAGCAGTTACGTGGGACAGGGTTACACTGAAGCTTTCTTT. Translated, it gives CASSYVGQGYTEAFF. J is TRBJ1-1 and V is TRBV6-2 or TRBV6-3; 9 positions match TRBD1. In germline, CDR1 is MNHEY, CDR2 SVGEGT. V dropped 2 bases and J dropped 3; count of bases not matched to a gene: 4. This CDR3 is built from 15 residues.